This is a list of T cell receptor beta chains from one sample in a study of chemoradiotherapy in HPV16-positive cancers. Here immunoSEQ multiplex PCR was the method, and the copy in TCRdb shows in-frame clones only, minus some. This table holds 9,000 to 10,000 clones, 65% to 85% found once. Specimen: blood, collected from a patient who underwent chemoradiotherapy. These receptors originate from a human donor with HPV-associated anogenital cancer. Both conserved end residues are part of each CDR3. Fields, in order: CDR3 protein, CDR3 DNA, J gene, V gene, clone size, CDR3 length, D gene. D genes are given only for firm matches. Clone size, where shown, is once, few, many, or a class for clones that have expanded.

CASTGRGNTEAFF,TGTGCCAGCACCGGAAGGGGCAACACTGAAGCTTTCTTT,TRBJ1-1,TRBV6-6,few,13,.
CASSLVGWMNTEAFF,TGTGCCAGCAGCTTAGTGGGCTGGATGAACACTGAAGCTTTCTTT,TRBJ1-1,TRBV11-2,.,15,.
CASSMGPGHQYSNQPQHF,TGTGCCAGTAGTATGGGGCCGGGACACCAATATAGCAATCAGCCCCAGCATTTT,TRBJ1-5,TRBV19,once,18,.
CASSLVASREYNEQFF,TGTGCCAGCAGCTTAGTGGCTAGCCGAGAATACAATGAGCAGTTCTTC,TRBJ2-1,TRBV7-2,.,16,.
CASSQAGGTRANEQFF,TGTGCCAGCAGCCAAGCGGGGGGGACGAGGGCCAATGAGCAGTTCTTC,TRBJ2-1,TRBV4-2,.,16,TRBD2
CATGQYNEQFF,TGTGCCACCGGACAGTACAATGAGCAGTTCTTC,TRBJ2-1,TRBV27,.,11,.
CASSLAILEQFF,TGTGCCAGCAGCTTGGCTATATTGGAGCAGTTCTTC,TRBJ2-1,TRBV5-6,.,12,.
CASSQDRVVGYTF,TGTGCCAGCTCACAAGACAGGGTGGTTGGCTACACCTTC,TRBJ1-2,TRBV18,.,13,TRBD1
CASSPGTDDFYEQYF,TGTGCCAGCTCACCAGGTACAGACGATTTCTACGAGCAGTACTTC,TRBJ2-7,TRBV18,.,15,.
CASSEGTGWDSPLHF,TGTGCCAGCAGTGAAGGGACAGGGTGGGATTCACCCCTCCACTTT,TRBJ1-6,TRBV2,.,15,TRBD1
CASSFDSYNSPLHF,TGCGCCAGCAGTTTCGACAGCTATAATTCACCCCTCCACTTT,TRBJ1-6,TRBV5-1,medium-sized,14,.
CASNPDRGHEQYF,TGTGCCAGCAACCCGGACAGGGGCCACGAGCAGTACTTC,TRBJ2-7,TRBV27,.,13,TRBD1
CASSIGGRESGYTF,TGTGCCAGTAGTATAGGAGGGAGAGAGTCTGGCTACACCTTC,TRBJ1-2,TRBV19,.,14,.
CASSHRASNYGYTF,TGTGCCAGCAGCCACAGGGCCTCTAACTATGGCTACACCTTC,TRBJ1-2,TRBV5-6,.,14,.
CASSRDEPNTGELFF,TGTGCCAGCAGTCGGGACGAGCCGAACACCGGGGAGCTGTTTTTT,TRBJ2-2,TRBV6-5,.,15,.
CASSQEGSTEAFF,TGCGCCAGCAGCCAGGAGGGGAGCACTGAAGCTTTCTTT,TRBJ1-1,TRBV4-1,.,13,.
CASSLDSSNQPQHF,TGTGCCAGCAGCTTAGACAGTAGCAATCAGCCCCAGCATTTT,TRBJ1-5,TRBV7-2,once,14,.
CASSLDRGPYNEQFF,TGCGCCAGCAGCTTGGACAGGGGGCCCTACAATGAGCAGTTCTTC,TRBJ2-1,TRBV5-1,.,15,TRBD1
CASTTSLGAYQPQHF,TGTGCCAGTACCACCTCCCTAGGGGCGTATCAGCCCCAGCATTTT,TRBJ1-5,TRBV19,.,15,.